The 20 T cell receptor beta chains given below trace back to one sample, sequenced in a study of blood T cell repertoires in COVID-19. TCRdb's copy holds only in-frame clones and misses some; the assay was immunoSEQ multiplex PCR. The sample lists about 140,000 clones; just under 90% were seen once. The specimen sequenced was peripheral blood. The receptors originated from a woman aged 45-65 years with active or convalescent COVID-19.

As DNA, the CDR3 is TGTGCCAGCAGTGAAGCGTGGACAGGCTCGGAAGCTTTCTTT. Amino acid sequence: CASSEAWTGSEAFF. The chain couples TRBV2 to TRBJ1-1; TRBD1 aligns across 7 bases. The CDR3 is 14 residues long. V lost 0 bases, J lost 8 bases, and 6 bases stayed unmatched. CDR1 SNHLY and CDR2 FYNNEI come from the germline V gene.

The gene calls are TRBV19 and TRBJ1-3, with 7 nucleotides matching TRBD1. Germline trimming cut 6 bases from V and 0 bases from J; bases unmatched to any gene: 11. CDR1 LNHDA and CDR2 SQIVND come from the germline V gene (reference sequence). CDR3 length equals 17 residues. CDR3 loop: CASSTNAQGSSGNTIYF. CDR3 nucleotides: TGTGCCAGTAGCACTAACGCACAGGGGAGCTCTGGAAACACCATATATTTT.

V and J are TRBV7-9 and TRBJ2-3, with D maybe TRBD2 (6 bases). Germline CDR1 reads SEHNR; CDR2 reads FQNEAQ (reference sequence). The CDR3 has 18 residues. Trimming took off 1 base at V and 2 bases at J, with 19 bases between the two ends. CDR3 protein: CASSLDTLGSLLTDTQYF. The CDR3 DNA sequence: TGTGCCAGCAGCTTAGACACCCTCGGGAGTCTCCTCACAGATACGCAGTATTTT.

The chain combines TRBV6-2 or TRBV6-3 with TRBJ1-1; 9 positions agree with TRBD1. Germline CDR1 reads MNHEY; CDR2 reads SVGEGT. V shed 4 bases, J shed 3 bases, and the junction held 6 bases outside the gene matches. This CDR3 spans 15 amino acids. The CDR3 spells CASSFPGQGDTEAFF. CDR3 DNA: TGTGCCAGCAGTTTTCCGGGACAGGGCGACACTGAAGCTTTCTTT.

The chain couples TRBV6-6 to TRBJ1-1; D is possibly TRBD1 (5 bases). Germline loops: CDR1 MNHNY, CDR2 SVGAGI (reference sequence). Trimming cost V 4 bases and J 5 bases, with 14 bases left between them. The CDR3 extends over 14 amino acids. CDR3 in amino acids: CASSWAGEGTEAFF. CDR3 bases: TGTGCCAGCAGTTGGGCGGGGGAGGGTACTGAAGCTTTCTTT.

The chain is built from TRBV30 and TRBJ2-7; 11 bases map to TRBD2. With V trimmed by 2 bases and J by 1 base, 1 base remained unmatched. The CDR3 runs to 14 residues. Germline CDR1 is GTSNPN and CDR2 is SVGIG (reference sequence). DNA for the CDR3: TGTGCCTGGAGTAGACTAGCGGGATCCTACGAGCAGTACTTC. It specifies CAWSRLAGSYEQYF.

J is TRBJ1-4 and V is TRBV6-5; D not resolved. CDR1 and CDR2 (germline): MNHEY, SVGAGI. This CDR3 is built from 15 residues. V lost 2 bases to trimming and J lost 2 bases, with 9 bases between them. As DNA, the CDR3 is TGTGCCAGCAGTTACAGTGGAGCCACTAATGAAAAACTGTTTTTT. It translates to CASSYSGATNEKLFF.

CDR3 loop: CASSLRQGMGDTQYF. The CDR3 nucleotides are TGTGCCAGCAGCTTAAGACAGGGGATGGGAGATACGCAGTATTTT. J is TRBJ2-3 and V is TRBV11-3, with TRBD1 identical over 8 bases. V lost 2 bases, J lost 5 bases, and 6 bases stayed unmatched. Germline CDR1 SGHNT, CDR2 YENEEA. The CDR3 extends over 15 amino acids.

The rearrangement joins TRBV28 to TRBJ2-2, with D maybe TRBD1 (6 bases). The V gene lost 8 bases and the J gene lost 3 bases, with 13 bases spanning the gap. CDR1 MDHEN and CDR2 SYDVKM come from the germline V gene. This CDR3 contains 14 residues. The CDR3 coding sequence is TGTGCCAGCTCCGGACAGTTCGACACCGGGGAGCTGTTTTTT. It specifies CASSGQFDTGELFF.

This rearrangement joins TRBV7-9 to TRBJ1-1; 7 nucleotides align to TRBD1. Unmatched junction bases numbered 3, after V lost 2 bases and J lost 3 bases. CDR1 and CDR2 (germline): SEHNR, FQNEAQ (reference sequence). The length of the CDR3 is 14 residues. CDR3 nucleotide sequence: TGTGCCAGCAGCTTATGGGACAGACACACTGAAGCTTTCTTT. Its translation: CASSLWDRHTEAFF.

Notes on this clone: The identical CDR3 is also encoded by other nucleotide sequences in the sample. V usage is TRBV5-1 and J usage is TRBJ1-2; no definite D call. In germline, CDR1 is SGHRS, CDR2 YFSETQ. Trimming shortened V by 0 bases and J by 2 bases, and 5 bases separated the two germline ends. This CDR3 region has 13 residues. The CDR3 spells CASSLDRNYGYTF. CDR3 DNA sequence: TGCGCCAGCAGCTTGGACCGGAACTATGGCTACACCTTC.

This rearrangement joins TRBV29-1 to TRBJ1-3, with D possibly being TRBD1 (5 bases). Trimming removed 7 bases from V and 0 bases from J, with 10 bases in between. CDR1 and CDR2 (germline): SQVTM, ANQGSEA. The CDR3 is made up of 13 amino acids. The CDR3 spells CSGTGGSGNTIYF. The CDR3 DNA is TGCAGCGGGACGGGGGGCTCTGGAAACACCATATATTTT.

The sample holds a few counts of this clone. The CDR3 reads CASRPTPQGMQTQYF. In DNA form, the CDR3 reads TGTGCCAGCAGACCCACCCCTCAGGGAATGCAGACCCAGTACTTC. The chain combines TRBV2 with TRBJ2-5; D is perhaps TRBD1 (5 bases). V was trimmed by 6 bases and J by 6 bases, leaving 20 bases between them. Germline V gene sequence: CDR1 SNHLY, CDR2 FYNNEI. CDR3 length equals 15 residues.

The V call is TRBV25-1, the J call TRBJ2-2, with D perhaps TRBD2 (6 bases). This CDR3 comprises 15 residues. With 2 bases removed from V and 6 bases from J, the gap between germline ends came to 13 bases. Germline V gives CDR1 MGHDK, CDR2 SYGVNS. This chain's CDR3 is CASSEPSGWAGELFF. CDR3 nucleotides: TGTGCCAGCAGTGAACCCAGCGGGTGGGCCGGGGAGCTGTTTTTT.

This CDR3 is CASIGGGWETEAFF. CDR3 bases: TGTGCCAGCATAGGAGGGGGCTGGGAGACTGAAGCTTTCTTT. The rearrangement uses TRBV25-1 and TRBJ1-1, with 7 positions matching TRBD1. The CDR3 consists of 14 residues. Germline V gives CDR1 MGHDK, CDR2 SYGVNS. V lost 7 bases to trimming and J lost 5 bases; unmatched junction nucleotides: 10.

The chain has TRBV6-6 and TRBJ2-7; 9 nucleotides line up with TRBD1. Trimming took 7 bases from V and 5 from J; bases not matched to a gene: 3. The germline V gene encodes CDR1 MNHNY and CDR2 SVGAGI (reference sequence). This CDR3 has 12 amino acids. CDR3 sequence reads: CASKRQGDEQYF. Here the CDR3 DNA reads TGTGCCAGCAAGCGACAGGGGGACGAGCAGTACTTC.

The J gene is TRBJ2-1, the V gene TRBV24-1, with 8 bases matching TRBD1. Germline lookup yields CDR1 KGHDR and CDR2 SFDVKD. With 2 bases clipped from V and 8 bases from J, the junction kept 1 base outside the gene matches. This CDR3 region has 13 residues. The CDR3 spells CATSDWTGYEQFF. DNA for the CDR3: TGTGCCACCAGTGATTGGACAGGGTATGAGCAGTTCTTC.

This rearrangement joins TRBV5-4 to TRBJ2-5; 9 bases are shared with TRBD1. This CDR3 is built from 13 residues. V shed 6 bases, J shed 4 bases, and the junction held 4 bases outside the gene matches. Germline assignment: CDR1 SGHNT and CDR2 YYREEE (reference sequence). In DNA form, the CDR3 reads TGTGCCAGCACACAGGGGGCGAGAGAGACCCAGTACTTC. Its protein product is CASTQGARETQYF.

The chain has TRBV27 and TRBJ2-1, with D possibly TRBD2 on 5 matching bases. Germline V lookup: CDR1 MNHEY, CDR2 SMNVEV (reference sequence). This CDR3 spans 15 amino acids. Trimming shortened V by 2 bases and J by 1 base, and 9 bases separated the two germline ends. The CDR3 DNA reads as TGTGCCAGCAGTTTAGTGAGGGAGTCCTACAATGAGCAGTTCTTC. Its translation is CASSLVRESYNEQFF.

The chain links TRBV4-2 to TRBJ1-1; D not resolved. Per the germline V gene, CDR1 is LGHNA and CDR2 is YNFKEQ. V was cut by 0 bases and J by 1 base, with 15 bases left in between. The CDR3 totals 17 residues. The chain's CDR3 is CASSQDRGSTANTEAFF. The DNA for the CDR3 is TGTGCCAGCAGCCAAGATCGTGGGTCCACAGCGAACACTGAAGCTTTCTTT.